These 5 T cell receptor beta chains were all obtained from the same sample, sequenced in a study of T cells after yellow fever vaccination. TCRdb redid the calling of the 5' RACE reads with MiXCR, one entry per CDR3 protein. Among 450,000 to 650,000 distinct CDR3 sequences listed, roughly a fifth were seen once. This sample comprised PBMCs, obtained roughly 20 days after the first yellow fever vaccination. The source of these receptors is a man younger than 35 who received the YFV17D yellow fever vaccine.

This clonotype was detected only a few times. The chain has TRBV4-1 and TRBJ1-1, with D uncertain. CDR3 length: 15 amino acids. Germline V gene data show CDR1 as MGHRA and CDR2 as YSYEKL. V dropped 3 bases and J dropped 1 base, with 12 bases sitting between them. The CDR3 is CASSQPLFRNTEAFF. The CDR3 DNA is TGCGCCAGCAGCCAGCCCCTCTTTAGGAACACTGAAGCTTTCTTT.

This chain links TRBV4-1 with TRBJ1-2; maybe TRBD1 (6 bases). This CDR3 contains 16 residues. Germline V gene sequence: CDR1 MGHRA, CDR2 YSYEKL. V was cut by 1 base and J by 4 bases, with 16 bases left in between. CDR3 in amino acids: CASSQGLGGGGYGYTF. The CDR3 nucleotides are TGCGCCAGCAGCCAAGGGCTGGGGGGGGGCGGCTATGGCTACACCTTC.

The rearrangement joins TRBV6-5 to TRBJ2-1; 7 bases align to TRBD2. This CDR3 is 14 amino acids long. From germline, CDR1 is MNHEY and CDR2 SVGAGI. Trimming took 2 bases from V and 2 from J; bases not matched to a gene: 0. CDR3 loop: CASSYAGAYNEQFF. CDR3 nucleotide sequence: TGTGCCAGCAGTTACGCGGGGGCCTACAATGAGCAGTTCTTC.

The chain employs TRBV24-1 and TRBJ2-5; D is unclear. The V end lost 2 bases, the J end lost 6 bases, and 9 bases lay between the germline ends. The CDR3 totals 13 residues. CDR1 and CDR2 from the germline V gene are KGHDR and SFDVKD. As DNA, the CDR3 is TGTGCCACCAGTGATTCTTGGGATCAGACCCAGTACTTC. Protein product: CATSDSWDQTQYF.

The V call is TRBV7-8, the J call TRBJ1-2, with a tentative D call TRBD1 (5 bases). Germline V gene sequence: CDR1 SGHVS, CDR2 FQNEAQ. There are 17 residues in the CDR3. Trimming cost V 5 bases and J 4 bases, with 23 bases left between them. CDR3 in amino acids: CASSPEPRMGHIYGYTF. CDR3 bases: TGTGCCAGCAGCCCCGAACCACGGATGGGGCACATCTATGGCTACACCTTC.